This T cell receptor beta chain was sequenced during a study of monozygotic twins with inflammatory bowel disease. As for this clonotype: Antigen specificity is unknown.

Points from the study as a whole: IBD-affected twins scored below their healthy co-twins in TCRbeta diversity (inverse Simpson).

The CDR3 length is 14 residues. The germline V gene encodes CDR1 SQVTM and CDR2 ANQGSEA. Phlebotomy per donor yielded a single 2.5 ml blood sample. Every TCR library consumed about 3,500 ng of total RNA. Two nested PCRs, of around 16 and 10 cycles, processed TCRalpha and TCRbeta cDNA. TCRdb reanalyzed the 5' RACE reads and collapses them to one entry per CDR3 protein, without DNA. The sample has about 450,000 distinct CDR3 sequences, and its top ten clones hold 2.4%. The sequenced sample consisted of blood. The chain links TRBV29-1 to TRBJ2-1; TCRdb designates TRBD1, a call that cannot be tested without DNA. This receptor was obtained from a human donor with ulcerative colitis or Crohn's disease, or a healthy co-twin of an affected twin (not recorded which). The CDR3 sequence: CSVGGGSRKNEQFF.